This TCR beta chain appears in the sequencing data of a study of response to subunit inactivated influenza vaccine. The study's findings and limits: The authors suggested that few new T cells are recruited per seasonal influenza vaccination.

This clonotype was counted between two and nine times. Its antigen is still unknown. Germline-derived CDR1 and CDR2 are ENHRY and SYGVKD. The CDR3 is 12 amino acids. The V gene lost 5 bases and the J gene lost 3 bases, with 8 bases spanning the gap. TCRdb passed the RT-PCR reads through MiXCR, listing each CDR3 protein once. This repertoire shows about 480,000 distinct CDR3 sequences, approximately 12% found once; its top ten account for roughly 14%. The material sequenced was PBMCs from blood, taken roughly 6 weeks after vaccination. The sequence came from a middle-aged man who received an inactivated influenza vaccine. This chain joins TRBV10-3 and TRBJ2-7; TRBD1 is a possible D gene (5 bases). CDR3 sequence (DNA): TGTGCCATCAGTTACGACAGCTACGAGCAGTACTTC. Protein: CAISYDSYEQYF.